What follows are 8 T cell receptor beta chains derived from one specimen sequenced in a study of PD-1 blockade in classical Hodgkin lymphoma. The method was immunoSEQ multiplex PCR; TCRdb's version includes in-frame clones alone and lacks a portion of them. The data contain tens of thousands of clones, around 80% of them singletons. Each and every patient relapsed after autologous stem cell transplantation, and patients got differing brentuximab vedotin exposure. The source was peripheral blood mononuclear cells (PBMCs), collected before the second cycle of nivolumab. These receptors were taken from a human donor with classical Hodgkin lymphoma.

The V call is TRBV4-2, the J call TRBJ2-5; either TRBD1 or TRBD2 may fit D (5 bases each). The germline CDR1 and CDR2 sequences are LGHNA and YNFKEQ. The CDR3 runs 16 residues. V lost 0 bases and J 4 bases, leaving 15 bases between the germline ends. The CDR3: CASSQDAGASRETQYF. The CDR3 coding sequence is TGTGCCAGCAGCCAAGATGCCGGGGCTAGCCGAGAGACCCAGTACTTC.

This sequence joins TRBV18 and TRBJ2-6, with D tentatively TRBD1 or TRBD2 (5 bases each). The CDR3 sequence is 18 residues long. Looked up from germline, CDR1 is KGHSH and CDR2 is LQKENI. The V and J ends lost 3 bases and 6 bases respectively, with 21 bases between them. CDR3 loop: CASSPGTSVTLEANVLTF. CDR3 nucleotides: TGTGCCAGCTCACCCGGGACGAGTGTTACTCTGGAGGCCAACGTCCTGACTTTC.

The CDR3 bases are TGTGCCAGCAGCCCTTACTGGGCGGGCTCCTACGAGCAGTACTTC. Translated: CASSPYWAGSYEQYF. This chain links TRBV14 with TRBJ2-7, with a possible D match to TRBD2 (5 bases). V was shortened by 4 bases and J by 0 bases, with 13 bases between the two germline ends. Per the germline V gene, CDR1 is SGHDN and CDR2 is FVKESK. This CDR3 region has 15 residues.

The chain uses TRBV7-2 and TRBJ2-7; the D is unclear. The CDR3 loop spans 13 amino acids. V dropped 7 bases and J dropped 2 bases, with 12 bases sitting between them. Germline values: CDR1 SGHTA, CDR2 FQGNSA. The CDR3 DNA follows: TGTGCCAGCACCTCAGAGCTAGCCTACGAGCAGTACTTC. This gives the protein CASTSELAYEQYF.

The chain recombines TRBV7-9 with TRBJ1-6, with 8 bases identical to TRBD1. This CDR3 contains 16 residues. Germline V gene sequence: CDR1 SEHNR, CDR2 FQNEAQ (reference sequence). The trim removed 4 bases at V and 9 bases at J, leaving 11 bases unmatched. The DNA for the CDR3 is TGTGCCAGCAGCTCCCGACAGGGGACAAAGGGTTCACCCCTCCACTTT. Translating gives CASSSRQGTKGSPLHF.

The chain couples TRBV7-3 to TRBJ2-7, with 9 bases that match TRBD2. Germline V lookup: CDR1 SGHTA, CDR2 FQGTGA. Unmatched junction bases numbered 12, after V lost 3 bases and J lost 9 bases. This CDR3 spans 15 amino acids. CDR3 in amino acids: CASSFVREGALGQYF. The CDR3 DNA sequence: TGTGCCAGCAGCTTCGTGCGGGAGGGGGCCTTAGGGCAGTACTTC.

The rearrangement links TRBV9 to TRBJ2-7; tentatively, D is TRBD2 (5 bases). Looked up from germline, CDR1 is SGDLS and CDR2 is YYNGEE. V lost 4 bases, J lost 6 bases, and 17 bases lay in between. CDR3 length: 14 residues. This CDR3 is CASSSGVSPGEQYF. DNA for the CDR3: TGTGCCAGCAGCTCCGGGGTCTCGCCGGGCGAGCAGTACTTC.

V gene TRBV7-9 combines with J gene TRBJ1-5; D perhaps matches TRBD1 (6 bases). V was shortened by 4 bases and J by 1 base, with 11 bases between the two germline ends. From germline, CDR1 is SEHNR and CDR2 FQNEAQ (reference sequence). CDR3 size: 15 residues. This CDR3 is CASSSSGDSNQPQHF. For the CDR3, the DNA is TGTGCCAGCAGCTCCTCAGGGGACAGCAATCAGCCCCAGCATTTT.